Shown below are 8 T cell receptor beta chains from a single sample sequenced in a study of T cells after yellow fever vaccination. TCRdb itself ran the 5' RACE reads through MiXCR, one entry per CDR3 protein. The table lists tens of thousands of distinct CDR3 sequences, less than 8.5% of them singletons. The material was CD8+ T cells sorted from PBMCs, obtained 15 days after the yellow fever booster vaccination. These receptors all stem from a man younger than 45 who received the YFV17D yellow fever vaccine.

This clonotype was detected many times. The genes are TRBV6-1 and TRBJ2-2; TRBD1 matches 8 bases. This CDR3 region has 13 residues. Germline V gives CDR1 MNHNS, CDR2 SASEGT. The J segment lost 6 bases and the V segment lost 6 bases, leaving 3 bases of the junction unmatched. CDR3 in amino acids: CASSWTGPGELFF. The CDR3 nucleotides read TGTGCCAGCAGCTGGACAGGGCCCGGGGAGCTGTTTTTT.

At least ten counts were recorded for this clonotype. The J gene is TRBJ2-1, the V gene TRBV20-1; no definite D call. CDR1 and CDR2 from the germline V gene are DFQATT and SNEGSKA (reference sequence). Trimming stripped 1 base from V and 4 bases from J, with 14 bases between. The CDR3 is made up of 15 amino acids. The CDR3 DNA is TGCAGTGCTAGAGGTTTCCAGGACCGTTACAATGAGCAGTTCTTC. The encoded protein is CSARGFQDRYNEQFF.

This clonotype was counted many times. This sequence joins TRBV27 and TRBJ2-3; no firm D call. V lost 2 bases to trimming and J lost 11 bases, with 8 bases between them. The CDR3 runs 11 residues. Per germline, CDR1 MNHEY and CDR2 SMNVEV (reference sequence). Here the CDR3 reads CASSLGQKQYF. The CDR3 nucleotides are TGTGCCAGCAGTTTAGGGCAGAAGCAGTATTTT.

This clonotype turned up a few times. The chain uses TRBV27 and TRBJ1-5, with D perhaps TRBD1 (5 bases). V was clipped by 8 bases and J by 4 bases, with 12 bases between them. Germline CDR1 is MNHEY and CDR2 is SMNVEV (reference sequence). The CDR3 loop spans 13 amino acids. CDR3 loop: CASAERGNQPQHF. In nucleotides, the CDR3 is TGTGCCAGCGCCGAGCGGGGGAATCAGCCCCAGCATTTT.

This clonotype was seen repeatedly, ten times or more. V gene TRBV7-9 combines with J gene TRBJ1-5; D is unresolved. Germline-derived CDR1 and CDR2 are SEHNR and FQNEAQ (reference sequence). This CDR3 is built from 13 residues. V lost 5 bases and J 14 bases, leaving 19 bases between the germline ends. The CDR3 is CASSPGQISPKHF. CDR3 DNA: TGTGCCAGCAGCCCTGGTCAGATCAGCCCCAAGCATTTT.

Ten or more counts support this clonotype. The chain carries TRBV4-2 and TRBJ2-7; 7 nucleotides match TRBD2. The CDR3 spans 15 residues. The trim removed 3 bases at V and 2 bases at J, leaving 7 bases unmatched. The germline CDR1 and CDR2 sequences are LGHNA and YNFKEQ. Written as DNA, the CDR3 is TGTGCCAGCAGCCATAAAGCGGGATCGACCTACGAGCAGTACTTC. Translated, it gives CASSHKAGSTYEQYF.

This clonotype has just a few counts. At one of its ends the junction is not consistent with the germline gene, which may arise from a read error. The chain couples TRBV3-1 to TRBJ2-7; tentatively, D is TRBD1 or TRBD2 (5 bases each). The CDR3 is 11 amino acids. CDR1 and CDR2 (germline): LGHDT, YNNKEL (reference sequence). CDR3 region: CASSLPGPIIF. The CDR3 region has the DNA TGTGCCAGCAGCCTCCCGGGACCAATTATCTTC.

This clonotype showed up many times. The V gene is TRBV27, the J gene TRBJ2-7; D unresolved. The CDR3 runs 14 residues. The V gene's germline CDR1 is MNHEY and CDR2 SMNVEV (reference sequence). Trimming took 3 bases from V and 3 from J, leaving 12 bases between them. CDR3 protein: CASSLVGADYEQYF. The CDR3 bases are TGTGCCAGCAGTTTGGTTGGTGCGGACTACGAGCAGTACTTC.